The T cell receptor beta chain under discussion was sequenced for a study of shared clonotypes between healthy human individuals. Turning to the study itself: Donors had three CD4 naive, three CD4 memory, two CD8 naive and one CD8 memory plate apiece. Study-wide results and caveats: Researchers found naive subsets generally carried larger estimated richness than memory subsets. The sampled material consisted only of blood, and tissue repertoires are likely to differ.

At deep level, the assay was performed. Data came from immunoSEQ multiplex PCR; TCRdb stores just in-frame clones and leaves some out. The sample shows around 2.3 million clones, under 97% of them seen only once. Comment on this clone: What it recognizes is unknown.

Between the trimmed V and J ends, which lost 2 bases and 6 bases, there was a span of 10 bases. Germline CDR1 and CDR2: MNHEY and SMNVEV (reference sequence). The CDR3 length is 14 residues. The chain combines TRBV27 with TRBJ2-2; D possibly corresponds to TRBD1 (5 bases). The sequence was obtained from a man between 18 and 35 years old in good health. The sequenced sample was naive CD4+ T cells sorted from blood. Regarding subset: CD45RA+ positively selected. CDR3 sequence: CASSLIGVPGELFF. The CDR3, as DNA: TGTGCCAGCAGTTTAATAGGGGTTCCCGGGGAGCTGTTTTTT.